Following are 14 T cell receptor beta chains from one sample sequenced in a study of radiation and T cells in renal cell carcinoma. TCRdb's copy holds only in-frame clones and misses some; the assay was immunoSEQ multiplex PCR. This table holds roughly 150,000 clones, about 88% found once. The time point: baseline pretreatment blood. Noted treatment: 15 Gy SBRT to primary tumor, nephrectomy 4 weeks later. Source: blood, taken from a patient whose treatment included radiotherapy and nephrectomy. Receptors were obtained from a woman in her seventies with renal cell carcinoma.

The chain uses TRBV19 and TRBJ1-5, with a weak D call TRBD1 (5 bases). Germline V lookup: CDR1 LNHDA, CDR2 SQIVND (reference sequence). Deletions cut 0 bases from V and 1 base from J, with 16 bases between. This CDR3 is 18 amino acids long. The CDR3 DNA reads TGTGCCAGTAGTATAGATCTCTGGGACGGTTCGAGCAATCAGCCCCAGCATTTT. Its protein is CASSIDLWDGSSNQPQHF.

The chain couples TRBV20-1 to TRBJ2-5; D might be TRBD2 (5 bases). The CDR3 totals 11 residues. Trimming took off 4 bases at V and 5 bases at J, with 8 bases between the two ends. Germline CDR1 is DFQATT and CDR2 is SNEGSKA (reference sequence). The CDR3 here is CSANTRETQYF. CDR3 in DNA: TGCAGTGCTAACACTAGGGAGACCCAGTACTTC.

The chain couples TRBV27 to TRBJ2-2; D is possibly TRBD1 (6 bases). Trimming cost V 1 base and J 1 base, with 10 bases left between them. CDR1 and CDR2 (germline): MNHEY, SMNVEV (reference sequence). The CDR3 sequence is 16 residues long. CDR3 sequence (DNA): TGTGCCAGCAGTTTATTCGCGACAGGGAACACCGGGGAGCTGTTTTTT. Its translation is CASSLFATGNTGELFF.

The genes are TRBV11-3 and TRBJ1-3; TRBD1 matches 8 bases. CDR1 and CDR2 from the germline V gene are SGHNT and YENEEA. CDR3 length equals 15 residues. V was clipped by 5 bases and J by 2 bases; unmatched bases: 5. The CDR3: CASSPDRGAGNTIYF. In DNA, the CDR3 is TGTGCCAGCAGCCCCGACAGGGGAGCTGGAAACACCATATATTTT.

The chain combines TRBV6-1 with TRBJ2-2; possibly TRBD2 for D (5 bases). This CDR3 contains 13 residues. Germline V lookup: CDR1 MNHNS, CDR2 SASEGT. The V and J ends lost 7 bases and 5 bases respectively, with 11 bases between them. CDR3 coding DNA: TGTGCCAGCAACAGCCCGGGGACCGGGGAGCTGTTTTTT. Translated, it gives CASNSPGTGELFF.

CDR3 sequence (DNA): TGTGCCAGCAGCTGGGGGTCTGGGAACATTCAGTACTTC. Translating gives CASSWGSGNIQYF. The chain couples TRBV7-2 to TRBJ2-4, with D possibly being TRBD1 or TRBD2 (5 bases each). Trimming left V 4 bases short and J 7 bases short, with 11 bases between. The CDR3 spans 13 residues. The germline gives CDR1 SGHTA, CDR2 FQGNSA.

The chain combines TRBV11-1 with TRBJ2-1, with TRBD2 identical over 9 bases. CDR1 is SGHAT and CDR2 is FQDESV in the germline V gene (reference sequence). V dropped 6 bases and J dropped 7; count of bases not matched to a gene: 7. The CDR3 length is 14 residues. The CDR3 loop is CASRSLAGKNEQFF. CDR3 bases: TGTGCCAGCAGGTCCCTAGCGGGGAAAAATGAGCAGTTCTTC.

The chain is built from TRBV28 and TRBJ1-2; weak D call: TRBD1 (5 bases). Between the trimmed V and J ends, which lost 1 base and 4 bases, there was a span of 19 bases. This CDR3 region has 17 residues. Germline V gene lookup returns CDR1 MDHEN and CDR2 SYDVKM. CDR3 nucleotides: TGTGCCAGCAGTTTATTTCCCCCCGAATCGGGGACCTATGGCTACACCTTC. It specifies CASSLFPPESGTYGYTF.

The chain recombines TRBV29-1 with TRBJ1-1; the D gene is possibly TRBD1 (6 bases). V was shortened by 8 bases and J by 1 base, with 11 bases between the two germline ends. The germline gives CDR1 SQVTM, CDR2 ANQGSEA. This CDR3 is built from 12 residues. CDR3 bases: TGCAGCTCACGGACAGCGAACACTGAAGCTTTCTTT. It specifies CSSRTANTEAFF.

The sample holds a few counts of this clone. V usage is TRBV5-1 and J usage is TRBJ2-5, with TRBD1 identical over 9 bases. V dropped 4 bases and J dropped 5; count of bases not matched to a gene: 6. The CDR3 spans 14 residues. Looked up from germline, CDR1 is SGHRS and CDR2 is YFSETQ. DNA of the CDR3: TGCGCCAGCAGCCGGACAGGGGCAGGGGAGACCCAGTACTTC. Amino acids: CASSRTGAGETQYF.

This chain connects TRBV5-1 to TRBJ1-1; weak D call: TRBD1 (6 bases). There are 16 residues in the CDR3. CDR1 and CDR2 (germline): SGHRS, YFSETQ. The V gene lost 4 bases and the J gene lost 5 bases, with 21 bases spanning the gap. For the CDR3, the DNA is TGCGCCAGCAGCCCCGGTTTGGGGGGCGCGGAGACTGAAGCTTTCTTT. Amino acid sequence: CASSPGLGGAETEAFF.

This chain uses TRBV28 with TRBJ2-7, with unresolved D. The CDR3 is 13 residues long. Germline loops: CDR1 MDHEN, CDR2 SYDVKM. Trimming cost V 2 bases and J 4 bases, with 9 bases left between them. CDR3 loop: CASSLGSWYEQYF. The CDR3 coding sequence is TGTGCCAGCAGTTTAGGCTCGTGGTACGAGCAGTACTTC.

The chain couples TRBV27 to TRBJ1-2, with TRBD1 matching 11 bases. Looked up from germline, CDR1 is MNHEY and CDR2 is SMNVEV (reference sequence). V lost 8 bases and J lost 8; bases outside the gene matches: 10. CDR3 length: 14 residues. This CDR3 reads CASWRTGGAKGYTF. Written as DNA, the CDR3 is TGTGCCAGCTGGCGGACAGGGGGCGCGAAAGGCTACACCTTC.

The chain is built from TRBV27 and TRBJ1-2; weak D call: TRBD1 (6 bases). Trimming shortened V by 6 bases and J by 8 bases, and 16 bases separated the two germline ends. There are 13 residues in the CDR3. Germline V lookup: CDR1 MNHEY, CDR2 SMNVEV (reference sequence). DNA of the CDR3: TGTGCCAGCAGAACTACAGGGCGGGAGGGCTACACCTTC. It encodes CASRTTGREGYTF.